This TCR beta chain was captured by sequencing in a study of Graves' ophthalmopathy and Graves' hyperthyroidism. General study findings and limits: Ophthalmopathy could be told apart from stable hyperthyroidism by a 13-signature model (about 90% sensitivity, around 80% specificity). The blood repertoire also included most expanded thyroid clonotypes above 0.001 frequency.

If no ophthalmopathy appeared within 18 months of follow-up, hyperthyroidism was termed stable. Points on this clonotype: Its antigen is not identified.

Researchers took RNA transcripts and amplified TCR beta CDR3 regions from them. First-round RT-PCR used HTBI primers; second-round multiplex PCR followed. A single record per CDR3 protein comes from TCRdb applying MiXCR to the multiplex PCR reads. The repertoire holds about 39,000 distinct CDR3 sequences, approximately 46% seen once, with 26% in the top ten. Germline lookup yields CDR1 DFQATT and CDR2 SNEGSKA (reference sequence). After removal of 7 bases from V and 3 bases from J, the junction contained 9 bases not matched to a gene. The CDR3 is 13 residues long. The gene calls are TRBV20-1 and TRBJ2-7, with TRBD1 matching 7 bases. This receptor was taken from an adult woman with stable Graves' hyperthyroidism. Sample: peripheral blood. CDR3 loop: CSGGTGVFYEQYF. CDR3 nucleotide sequence: TGCAGTGGTGGTACAGGGGTTTTCTACGAGCAGTACTTC.